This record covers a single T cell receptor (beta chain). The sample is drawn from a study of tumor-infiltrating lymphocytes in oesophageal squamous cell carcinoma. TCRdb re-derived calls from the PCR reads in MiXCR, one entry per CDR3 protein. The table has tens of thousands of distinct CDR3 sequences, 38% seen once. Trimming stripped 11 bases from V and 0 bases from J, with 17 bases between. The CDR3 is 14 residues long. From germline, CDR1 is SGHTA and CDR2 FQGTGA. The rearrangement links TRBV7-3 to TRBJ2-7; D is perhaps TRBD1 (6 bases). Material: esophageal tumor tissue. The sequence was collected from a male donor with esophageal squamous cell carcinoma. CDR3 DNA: TGTGCCCACCGAGGGGGACCGCACTCCTACGAGCAGTACTTC. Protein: CAHRGGPHSYEQYF.